The 10 T cell receptor beta chains presented below share a single source sample, sequenced in a study of blood T cells in healthy people across ages (dated by TCRdb to the mid-2010s). Library generation was performed with 5' RACE. The sequencing machine was an Illumina HiSeq 2500. A second about 6 to 11 cycle PCR used a sample-barcoded 5' primer and a J-beta primer mix. TCRdb redid the processing of the public reads, applying fastp at Q25 and MiXCR, and retained in-frame beta chains. Each CDR3 protein gets just one entry, which takes the most common genes and DNA from the rows behind it. The sample records about 590,000 distinct CDR3 sequences, under 30% of which are singletons. The top ten clones comprise 15% to 17% of the sample. Sequenced input: blood. Every receptor here comes from a woman aged 80 or over in good health.

This clonotype has at least ten counts. This chain uses TRBV20-1 with TRBJ2-3; TRBD2 agrees at 8 bases. This CDR3 has 14 amino acids. Germline trimming cut 5 bases from V and 6 bases from J; bases unmatched to any gene: 10. Germline V gives CDR1 DFQATT, CDR2 SNEGSKA (reference sequence). This chain's CDR3 is CSAFNRGGIDTQYF. In DNA, the CDR3 is TGCAGTGCTTTTAACCGGGGGGGCATCGATACGCAGTATTTT.

This clonotype has only a few counts. The chain is built from TRBV28 and TRBJ2-7, with TRBD1 matching over 9 bases. The CDR3 covers 15 residues. The junction had 9 bases not matched to a gene; V was cut back by 6 bases and J by 3 bases. Germline V gives CDR1 MDHEN, CDR2 SYDVKM. The CDR3 is CASRPTGTGSYEQYF. CDR3 coding DNA: TGTGCCAGCAGACCAACCGGGACAGGGAGCTACGAGCAGTACTTC.

This clonotype was seen repeatedly, ten times or more. The V and J genes are TRBV6-6 and TRBJ2-5; D may be TRBD1 or TRBD2 (6 bases each). V lost 5 bases and J 1 base, leaving 17 bases between the germline ends. In germline, CDR1 is MNHNY, CDR2 SVGAGI (reference sequence). The length of the CDR3 is 16 residues. CDR3 nucleotides: TGTGCCAGCAGTGCCCCCGGGGGCGTAACCCAAGAGACCCAGTACTTC. It is translated as CASSAPGGVTQETQYF.

This clonotype was seen many times. This sequence joins TRBV20-1 and TRBJ2-3; 9 bases align to TRBD1. The CDR3 has 14 amino acids. Germline V gives CDR1 DFQATT, CDR2 SNEGSKA (reference sequence). The J segment lost 3 bases and the V segment lost 6 bases, leaving 7 bases of the junction unmatched. The CDR3 protein is CSAPTGGGTDTQYF. The CDR3 nucleotides are TGCAGTGCGCCCACAGGGGGCGGGACAGATACGCAGTATTTT.

This clonotype was seen at least ten times. This CDR3 is CSASPGNGYTF. CDR3 coding DNA: TGCAGTGCTAGTCCCGGAAATGGCTACACCTTC. V is TRBV20-1 and J is TRBJ1-2; no clear D gene. V was shortened by 3 bases and J by 6 bases, with 8 bases between the two germline ends. This CDR3 is built from 11 residues. The germline V gene encodes CDR1 DFQATT and CDR2 SNEGSKA (reference sequence).

A remark on this clonotype: This sequence may be a read error, since a much larger clone differs from it by one base. This rearrangement joins TRBV6-1 to TRBJ2-3; tentative D call: TRBD2 (6 bases). CDR1 is MNHNS and CDR2 is SASEGT in the germline V gene. This CDR3 contains 13 residues. Here the CDR3 reads CASSENSGDTRYF. The CDR3 bases are TGTGCCAGCAGTGAAAATTCGGGAGATACGCGGTATTTT.

This clonotype was counted many times. The chain uses TRBV21-1 and TRBJ2-5; the table's D call, TRBD1, was not checked against the DNA. TRBV21-1 is a pseudogene. This CDR3 comprises 16 residues. The CDR3 nucleotides read TGTGCCAGCAGCAAAGCCCTTGAGGGGACCTTAGAGACCCAGTACTTC. Amino acid sequence: CASSKALEGTLETQYF.

This clonotype was counted many times. The junction departs from germline at one end; a sequencing error may be responsible. The chain joins TRBV20-1 to TRBJ2-7, with D perhaps matching TRBD1 (6 bases). Germline CDR1 reads DFQATT; CDR2 reads SNEGSKA (reference sequence). The CDR3 has 13 residues. The CDR3 DNA reads as TGCAGTGCGAGAGGACAGTCATCCTACGAGCAGTACTTC. This translates into CSARGQSSYEQYF.

About this clonotype itself: This may be a read error: a much more frequent sequence differs by one nucleotide. The rearrangement uses TRBV7-9 and TRBJ2-7; 15 nucleotides match TRBD2. The CDR3 consists of 19 residues. The J segment lost 7 bases and the V segment lost 6 bases, leaving 19 bases of the junction unmatched. Germline assignment: CDR1 SEHNR and CDR2 FQNEAQ (reference sequence). The CDR3 coding sequence is TGTGCCAGCAGTAGGACTAGCGGGGGGGCCTCATCTATATACAATGAGCAGTACTTC. Protein sequence: CASSRTSGGASSIYNEQYF.

This clonotype has a handful of counts. One end of the junction is discordant with germline, which a read error may explain. The chain couples TRBV7-3 to TRBJ1-1, with TRBD1 matching 7 bases. This CDR3 comprises 13 residues. Germline V gives CDR1 SGHTA, CDR2 FQGTGA. CDR3: CASSLDRWTGAFF. The DNA for the CDR3 is TGTGCCAGCAGCTTGGACAGGTGGACTGGAGCTTTCTTT.